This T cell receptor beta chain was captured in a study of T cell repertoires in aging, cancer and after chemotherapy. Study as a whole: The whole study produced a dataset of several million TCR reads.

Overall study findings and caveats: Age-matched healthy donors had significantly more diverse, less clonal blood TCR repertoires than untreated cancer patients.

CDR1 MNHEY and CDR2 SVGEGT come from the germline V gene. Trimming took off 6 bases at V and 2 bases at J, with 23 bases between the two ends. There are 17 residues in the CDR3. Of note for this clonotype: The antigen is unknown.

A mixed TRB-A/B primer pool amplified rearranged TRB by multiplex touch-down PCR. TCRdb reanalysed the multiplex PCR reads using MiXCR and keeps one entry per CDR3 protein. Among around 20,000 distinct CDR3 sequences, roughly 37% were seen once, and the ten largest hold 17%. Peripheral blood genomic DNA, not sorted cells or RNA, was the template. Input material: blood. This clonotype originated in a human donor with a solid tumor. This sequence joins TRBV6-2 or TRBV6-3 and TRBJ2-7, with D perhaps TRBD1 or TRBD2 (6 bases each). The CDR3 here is CASRLTPQGGGAYEQYF. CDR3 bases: TGTGCCAGCAGACTAACCCCACAGGGCGGAGGGGCCTACGAGCAGTACTTC.